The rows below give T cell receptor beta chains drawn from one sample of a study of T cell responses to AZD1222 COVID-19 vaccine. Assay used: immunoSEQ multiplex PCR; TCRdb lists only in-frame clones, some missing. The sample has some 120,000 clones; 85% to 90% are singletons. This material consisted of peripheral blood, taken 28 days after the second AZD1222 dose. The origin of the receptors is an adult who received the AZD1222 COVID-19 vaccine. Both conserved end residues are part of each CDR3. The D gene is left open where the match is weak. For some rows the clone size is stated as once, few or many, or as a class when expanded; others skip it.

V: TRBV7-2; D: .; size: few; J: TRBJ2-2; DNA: TGTGCCAGCAGCTGGCGGCCCTCGAACACCGGGGAGCTGTTTTTT; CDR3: CASSWRPSNTGELFF
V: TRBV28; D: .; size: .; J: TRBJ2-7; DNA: TGTGCCAGCAGAGAAGACAGCGCGTACGAGCAGTACTTC; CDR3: CASREDSAYEQYF
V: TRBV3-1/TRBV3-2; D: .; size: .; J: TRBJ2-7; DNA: TGTGCCAGCAGCCAAAAGGGAGGTAGCGGCCTTCCCTACGAGCAGTACTTC; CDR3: CASSQKGGSGLPYEQYF
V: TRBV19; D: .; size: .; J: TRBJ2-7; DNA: TGTGCCAGTAGTAGGACGGGGGATTACGAGCAGTACTTC; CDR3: CASSRTGDYEQYF
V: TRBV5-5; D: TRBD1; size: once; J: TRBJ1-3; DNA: TGTGCCAGCAGCTCCGGGGACAGGGGTGGCAGAAACACCATATATTTT; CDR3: CASSSGDRGGRNTIYF
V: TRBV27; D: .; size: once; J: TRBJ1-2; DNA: TGTGCCAGCAGTTTTGGTGGGGGGTCTAACTATGGCTACACCTTC; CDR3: CASSFGGGSNYGYTF
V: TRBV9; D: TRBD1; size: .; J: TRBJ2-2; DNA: TGTGCCAGCAGCCGGGGACAGGGTATGGCCGGGGAGCTGTTTTTT; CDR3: CASSRGQGMAGELFF
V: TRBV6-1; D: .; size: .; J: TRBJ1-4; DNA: TGTGCCAGCAGTGAAAATGACAGTGGATGGGTTAATGAAAAACTGTTTTTT; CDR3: CASSENDSGWVNEKLFF
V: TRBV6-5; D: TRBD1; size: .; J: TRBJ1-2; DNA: TGTGCCAGCAGTTACAAAGGTACAGGGGGCACCTATGGCTACACCTTC; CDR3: CASSYKGTGGTYGYTF
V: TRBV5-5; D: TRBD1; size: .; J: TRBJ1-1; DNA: TGTGCCAGCAGCTTCCGGACAGGGATGGTAACTGAAGCTTTCTTT; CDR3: CASSFRTGMVTEAFF
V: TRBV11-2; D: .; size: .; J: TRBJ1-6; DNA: TGTGCCAGCAGACCGACTGTGGGGAGCTCCTATAATTCACCCCTCCACTTT; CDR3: CASRPTVGSSYNSPLHF